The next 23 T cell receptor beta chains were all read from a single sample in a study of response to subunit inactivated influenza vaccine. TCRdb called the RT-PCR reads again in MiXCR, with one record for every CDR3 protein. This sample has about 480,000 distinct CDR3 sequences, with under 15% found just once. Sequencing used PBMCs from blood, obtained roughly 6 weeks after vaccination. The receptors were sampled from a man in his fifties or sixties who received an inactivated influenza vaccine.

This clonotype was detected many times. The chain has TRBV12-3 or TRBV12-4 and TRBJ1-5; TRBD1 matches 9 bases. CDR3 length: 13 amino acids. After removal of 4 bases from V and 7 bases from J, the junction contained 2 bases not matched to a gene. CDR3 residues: CASSSDRGQPQHF. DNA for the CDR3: TGTGCCAGCAGTTCAGACAGGGGGCAGCCCCAGCATTTT.

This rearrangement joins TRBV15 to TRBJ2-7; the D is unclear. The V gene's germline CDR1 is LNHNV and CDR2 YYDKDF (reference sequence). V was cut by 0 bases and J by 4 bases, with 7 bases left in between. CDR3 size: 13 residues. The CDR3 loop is CATSRDRTYEQYF. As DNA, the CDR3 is TGTGCCACCAGCAGAGATCGGACGTACGAGCAGTACTTC.

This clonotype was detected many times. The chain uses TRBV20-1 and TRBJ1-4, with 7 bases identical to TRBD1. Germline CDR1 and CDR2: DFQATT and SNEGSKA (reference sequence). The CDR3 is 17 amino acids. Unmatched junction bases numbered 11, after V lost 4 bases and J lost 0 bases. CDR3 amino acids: CSANLRDSYATNEKLFF. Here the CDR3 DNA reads TGCAGTGCTAACCTCCGGGACAGTTATGCAACTAATGAAAAACTGTTTTTT.

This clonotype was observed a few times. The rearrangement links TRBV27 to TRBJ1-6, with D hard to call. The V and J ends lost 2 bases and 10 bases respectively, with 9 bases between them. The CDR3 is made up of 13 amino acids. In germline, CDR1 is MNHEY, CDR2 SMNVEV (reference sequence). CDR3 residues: CASSLGLRSPLHF. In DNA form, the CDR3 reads TGTGCCAGCAGTTTAGGTCTGCGATCACCCCTCCACTTT.

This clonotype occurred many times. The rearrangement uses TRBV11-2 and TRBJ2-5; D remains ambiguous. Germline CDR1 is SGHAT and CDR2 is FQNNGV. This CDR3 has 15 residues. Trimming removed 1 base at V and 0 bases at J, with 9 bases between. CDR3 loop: CASSLVRADQETQYF. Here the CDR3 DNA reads TGTGCCAGCAGCTTAGTTAGGGCAGACCAAGAGACCCAGTACTTC.

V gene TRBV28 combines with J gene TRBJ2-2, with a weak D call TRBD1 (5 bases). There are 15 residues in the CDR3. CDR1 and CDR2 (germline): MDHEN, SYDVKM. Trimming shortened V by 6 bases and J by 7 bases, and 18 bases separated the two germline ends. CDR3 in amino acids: CASSPGGQGNGELFF. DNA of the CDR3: TGTGCCAGCAGCCCTGGCGGCCAGGGTAACGGGGAGCTGTTTTTT.

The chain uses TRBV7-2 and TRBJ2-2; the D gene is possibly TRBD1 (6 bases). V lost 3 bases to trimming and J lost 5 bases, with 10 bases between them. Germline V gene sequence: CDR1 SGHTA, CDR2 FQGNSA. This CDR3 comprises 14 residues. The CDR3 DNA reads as TGTGCCAGCAGCTTGAACCAGGGGACCGGGGAGCTGTTTTTT. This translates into CASSLNQGTGELFF.

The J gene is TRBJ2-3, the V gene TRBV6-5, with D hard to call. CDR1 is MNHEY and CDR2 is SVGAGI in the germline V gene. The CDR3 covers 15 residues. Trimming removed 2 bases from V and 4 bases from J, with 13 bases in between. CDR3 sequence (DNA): TGTGCCAGCAGTTACGTTCTGAATTCCCCAGATACGCAGTATTTT. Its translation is CASSYVLNSPDTQYF.

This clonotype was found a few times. The CDR3 DNA sequence: TGCAGTGCCCCGATGGTCAAGGAGGCTGAAAAACTGTTTTTT. This codes for CSAPMVKEAEKLFF. The chain is built from TRBV20-1 and TRBJ1-4; D unclear. Germline CDR1 and CDR2: DFQATT and SNEGSKA (reference sequence). V lost 6 bases, J lost 7 bases, and 18 bases lay in between. This CDR3 contains 14 residues.

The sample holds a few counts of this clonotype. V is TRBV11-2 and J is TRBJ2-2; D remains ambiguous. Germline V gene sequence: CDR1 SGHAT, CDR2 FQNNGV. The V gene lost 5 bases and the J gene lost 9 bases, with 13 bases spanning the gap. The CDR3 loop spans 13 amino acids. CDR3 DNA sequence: TGTGCCAGCAGCCCCAGTAGTCTCAGGGAGCTGTTTTTT. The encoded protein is CASSPSSLRELFF.

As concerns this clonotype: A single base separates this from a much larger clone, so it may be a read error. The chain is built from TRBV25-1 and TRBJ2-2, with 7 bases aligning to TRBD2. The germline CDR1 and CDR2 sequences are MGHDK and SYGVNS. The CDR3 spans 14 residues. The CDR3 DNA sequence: TGTGCCAGAATGAGCGGGACGAACACCGGGGAGCTGGTTTTT. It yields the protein CARMSGTNTGELVF.

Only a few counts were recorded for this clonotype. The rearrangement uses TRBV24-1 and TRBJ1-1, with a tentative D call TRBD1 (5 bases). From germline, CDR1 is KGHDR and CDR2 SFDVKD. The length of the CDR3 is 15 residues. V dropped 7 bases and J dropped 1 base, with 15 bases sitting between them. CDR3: CATRGSPGGNTEAFF. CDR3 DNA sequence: TGTGCCACCAGGGGCTCCCCCGGGGGGAACACTGAAGCTTTCTTT.

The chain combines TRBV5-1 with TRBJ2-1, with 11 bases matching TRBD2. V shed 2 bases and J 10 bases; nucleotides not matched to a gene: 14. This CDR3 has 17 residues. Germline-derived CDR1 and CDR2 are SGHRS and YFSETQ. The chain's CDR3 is CASSLGALLAGEGEQFF. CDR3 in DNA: TGCGCCAGCAGCTTAGGTGCCCTACTAGCGGGGGAAGGGGAGCAGTTCTTC.

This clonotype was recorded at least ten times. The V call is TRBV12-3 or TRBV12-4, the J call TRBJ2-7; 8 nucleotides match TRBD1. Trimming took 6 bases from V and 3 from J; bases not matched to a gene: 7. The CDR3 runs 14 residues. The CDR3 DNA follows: TGTGCCAGCAGCACAGGGGGTGTTGGCTACGAGCAGTACTTC. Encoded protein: CASSTGGVGYEQYF.

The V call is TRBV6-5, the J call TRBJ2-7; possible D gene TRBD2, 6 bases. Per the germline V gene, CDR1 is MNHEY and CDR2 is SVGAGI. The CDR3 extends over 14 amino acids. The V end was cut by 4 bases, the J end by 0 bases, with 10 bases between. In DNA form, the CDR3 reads TGTGCCAGCAGTTGGGGGGATCTCTCCTACGAGCAGTACTTC. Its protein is CASSWGDLSYEQYF.

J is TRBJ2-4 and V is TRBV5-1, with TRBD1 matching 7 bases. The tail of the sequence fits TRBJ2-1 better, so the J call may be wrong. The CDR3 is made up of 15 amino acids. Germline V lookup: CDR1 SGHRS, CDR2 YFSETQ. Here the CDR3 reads CASSSPRDSKNIQFF. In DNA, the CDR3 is TGCGCCAGCAGCTCACCCCGGGACAGCAAAAACATTCAGTTCTTC.

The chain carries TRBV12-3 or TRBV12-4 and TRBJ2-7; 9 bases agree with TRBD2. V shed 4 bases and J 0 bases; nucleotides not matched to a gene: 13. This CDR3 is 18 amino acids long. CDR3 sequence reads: CASSWGLSLAGSSYEQYF. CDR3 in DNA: TGTGCCAGCAGTTGGGGGTTGTCGCTAGCGGGAAGCTCCTACGAGCAGTACTTC.

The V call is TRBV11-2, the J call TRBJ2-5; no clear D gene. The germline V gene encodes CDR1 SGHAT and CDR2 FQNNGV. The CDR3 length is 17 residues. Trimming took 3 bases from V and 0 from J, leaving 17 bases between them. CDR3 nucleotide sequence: TGTGCCAGCAGCTTCCGCGTCAGTACCTTGTACCAAGAGACCCAGTACTTC. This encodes CASSFRVSTLYQETQYF. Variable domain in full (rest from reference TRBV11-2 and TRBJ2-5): EAGVAQSPRYKIIEKRQSVAFWCNPISGHATLYWYQQILGQGPKLLIQFQNNGVVDDSQLPKDRFSAERLKGVDSTLKIQPAKLEDSAVYLCASSFRVSTLYQETQYFGPGTRLLVL.

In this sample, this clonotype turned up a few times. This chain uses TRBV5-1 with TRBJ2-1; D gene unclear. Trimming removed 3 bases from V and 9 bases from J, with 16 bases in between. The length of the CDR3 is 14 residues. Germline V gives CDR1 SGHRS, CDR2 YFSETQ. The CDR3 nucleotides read TGCGCCAGCAGCTCACGAGTTCAGAGTGGTGAGCAGTTCTTC. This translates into CASSSRVQSGEQFF.

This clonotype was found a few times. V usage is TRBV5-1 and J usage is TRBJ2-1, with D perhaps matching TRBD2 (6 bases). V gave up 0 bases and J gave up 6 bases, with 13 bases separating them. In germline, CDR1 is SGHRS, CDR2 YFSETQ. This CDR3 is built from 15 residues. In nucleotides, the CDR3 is TGCGCCAGCAGCTTGGCCATGGAGGGTTTCAATGAGCAGTTCTTC. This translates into CASSLAMEGFNEQFF.

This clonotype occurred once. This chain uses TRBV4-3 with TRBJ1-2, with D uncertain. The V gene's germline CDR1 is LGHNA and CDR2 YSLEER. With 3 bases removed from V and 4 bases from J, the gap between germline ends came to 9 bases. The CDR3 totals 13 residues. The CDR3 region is CASSQRAAYGYTF. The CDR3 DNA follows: TGCGCCAGCAGCCAGAGGGCGGCCTATGGCTACACCTTC.

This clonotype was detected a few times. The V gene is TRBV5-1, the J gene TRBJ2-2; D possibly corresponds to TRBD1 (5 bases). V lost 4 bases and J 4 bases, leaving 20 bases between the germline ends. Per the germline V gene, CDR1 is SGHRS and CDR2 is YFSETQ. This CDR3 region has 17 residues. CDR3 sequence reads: CASSLDRPRAATGELFF. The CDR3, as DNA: TGCGCCAGCAGCCTAGACAGACCCAGAGCAGCCACCGGGGAGCTGTTTTTT.

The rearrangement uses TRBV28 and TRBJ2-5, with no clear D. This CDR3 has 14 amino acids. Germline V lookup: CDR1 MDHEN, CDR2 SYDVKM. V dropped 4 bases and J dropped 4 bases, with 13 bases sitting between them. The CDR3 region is CASSSPVARETQYF. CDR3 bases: TGTGCCAGCAGTTCCCCGGTAGCTCGAGAGACCCAGTACTTC.